This T cell receptor beta chain emerged from a study of blood T cells in healthy people across ages. Looked up from germline, CDR1 is SGHAT and CDR2 is FQNNGV. V dropped 4 bases and J dropped 7; count of bases not matched to a gene: 8. The length of the CDR3 is 15 residues. Healthy Caucasians from Russia aged about 6 to 100 served as donors. Using a J-beta primer mix together with a sample-barcoded 5' primer, a second PCR was run for roughly 7 to 11 cycles. MiXCR, applied by TCRdb to the 5' RACE reads, yields one record per CDR3 protein. The sample has some 1.8 million distinct CDR3 sequences; roughly two fifths are singletons.

The chain carries TRBV11-2 and TRBJ2-1; 9 bases map to TRBD2. The TCR was taken from a human donor in good health. Sequencing input: blood. The CDR3 is CASSYSGGTLNEQFF. CDR3 DNA: TGTGCCAGCAGCTACAGCGGGGGGACCTTAAATGAGCAGTTCTTC.